This record looks at one TCR beta chain sequence and its context. This clonotype was observed a few times. This clone's antigen is unknown. No base quality values were provided; no much bigger clone lies one nucleotide off. Library generation was performed with 5' RACE. TCRdb shows the sequencer as NextSeq 500. To allow correction of PCR and sequencing errors, the TCR library protocol tagged every TCR cDNA molecule with a unique molecular identifier. Regarding the original processing steps: TCR identification, UMI-based error correction and CDR3 extraction were performed with Decombinator tools. TCRs above a frequency of 2 per 1,000, corresponding to the top 1% of the tumor frequency distribution, were defined as expanded. Renyi diversity was computed with the R vegan package after each repertoire had been subsampled 100 times to 5,000 TCRs. CDR3 similarity networks were built from amino acid triplet string-kernel similarity, with CDR3s being connected when pairwise similarity was above 0.82. The public reads were run again by TCRdb, first through fastp at Q25 and then through MiXCR, and only productive beta chains were kept. Each entry is one CDR3 protein sequence, shown with its most common DNA and genes. The V and J calls here are based on TCRdb, not the publication. This sample comprises around 87,000 distinct CDR3 sequences, approximately 12% of them detected only once. The ten largest account for roughly 39% of the sample.

The germline V gene (reference sequence) provides CDR1 MNHEY and CDR2 SMNVEV. The CDR3 covers 14 residues, taking in both the cysteine and the phenylalanine. Of all the DNA, just the CDR3 is kept, 42 bases in frame from base 1. The germline ends are 11 bases apart after V is trimmed by 7 bases and J by 2 bases. These data are taken from a study of spatial heterogeneity in lung cancer (dated by TCRdb to between 2017 and 2020). About the study as a whole: Beta-chain transcripts were consistently detected in greater numbers than alpha-chain transcripts, which likely reflected higher beta-chain transcript abundance. In the raw uncorrected reads, each unique combination of TCR and UMI appeared more than ten times on average. TCR alpha and beta repertoires were quantitatively compared across multiple tumor regions, matched nontumor lung and blood in non-small cell lung cancer. At surgery, both alpha and beta chains were TCR-sequenced in fewer than 250 tumor regions, approximately 64 matched nontumor lung samples and a few dozen PBMC samples. The study linked features of the TCR repertoire to counts of nonsynonymous mutations, which were determined by whole-exome sequencing of tumor tissue.

This specimen's time point label, interpreted: sample taken at primary tumor resection. For TCR sequencing, whole RNA was extracted from tumor and nontumor lung tissue, or from cryopreserved PBMC samples, and no cell sorting was done. Donors were some 70 patients with early-stage, untreated non-small cell lung cancer from the lung TRACERx cohort. Patients were selected for TCR sequencing only if sufficient RNA was available from at least two tumor regions. Paper-wide results and their limitations: Ubiquitous expanded tumor TCRs showed up in blood more often at tumor resection than at routine follow-up. Confirming at a functional level the hypothesis that regional TCRs recognize regional mutations was considered to require additional single-cell paired TCR alpha and beta sequencing.

The TCR comes from a male donor with early-stage non-small cell lung cancer. This specimen consisted of PBMCs, obtained at surgery. The chain is assembled from TRBV27 and TRBJ1-4, with a tentative D gene TRBD1 over 6 matching bases. CDR3 region: CASKRGTTNEKLFF. In nucleotides, the sequence is TGTGCCAGCAAAAGGGGGACGACTAATGAAAAACTGTTTTTT.